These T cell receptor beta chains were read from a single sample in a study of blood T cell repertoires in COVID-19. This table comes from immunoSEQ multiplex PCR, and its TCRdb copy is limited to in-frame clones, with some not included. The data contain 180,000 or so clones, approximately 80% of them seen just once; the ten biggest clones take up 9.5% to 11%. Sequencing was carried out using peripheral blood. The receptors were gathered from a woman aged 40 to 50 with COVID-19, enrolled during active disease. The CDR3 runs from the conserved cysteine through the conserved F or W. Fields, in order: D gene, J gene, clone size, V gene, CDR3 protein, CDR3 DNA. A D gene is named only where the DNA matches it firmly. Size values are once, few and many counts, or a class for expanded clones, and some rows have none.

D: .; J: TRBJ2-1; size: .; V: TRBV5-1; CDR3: CASSPLTGLNEEQFF; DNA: TGCGCCAGCAGCCCACTAACAGGGCTGAATGAAGAGCAGTTCTTC
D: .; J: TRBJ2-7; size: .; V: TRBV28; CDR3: CASSVERPYEQYF; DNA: TGTGCCAGCAGTGTCGAGCGGCCCTACGAGCAGTACTTC
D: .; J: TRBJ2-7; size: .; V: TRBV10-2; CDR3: CASSESTGNEQYF; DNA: TGCGCCAGCAGTGAGTCAACAGGTAACGAGCAGTACTTC
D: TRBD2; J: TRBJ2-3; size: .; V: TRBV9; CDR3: CASSGMTSGGADTQYF; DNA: TGTGCCAGCAGCGGTATGACTAGCGGGGGTGCGGATACGCAGTATTTT
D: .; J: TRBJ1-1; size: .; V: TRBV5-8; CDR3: CASSTVGGGYTEAFF; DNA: TGTGCCAGCAGCACGGTAGGAGGAGGATACACTGAAGCTTTCTTT
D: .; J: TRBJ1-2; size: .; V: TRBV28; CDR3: CASSLSDGGSGYTF; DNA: TGTGCCAGCAGTTTATCCGATGGCGGCAGTGGCTACACCTTC
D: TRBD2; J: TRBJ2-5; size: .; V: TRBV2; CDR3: CASKWGGAWETQYF; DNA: TGTGCCAGCAAATGGGGGGGAGCGTGGGAGACCCAGTACTTC
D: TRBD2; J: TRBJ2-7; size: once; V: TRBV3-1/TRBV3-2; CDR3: CASSLSGRAWVEQYF; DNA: TGTGCCAGCAGCCTTAGCGGGAGGGCCTGGGTCGAGCAGTACTTC
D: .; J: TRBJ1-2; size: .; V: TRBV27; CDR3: CASRGTINYGYTF; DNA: TGTGCCAGCAGGGGGACAATAAACTATGGCTACACCTTC
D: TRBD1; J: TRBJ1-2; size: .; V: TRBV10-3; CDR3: CAINGLPGTGTNYGYTF; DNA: TGTGCCATCAATGGGCTACCCGGGACAGGGACTAACTATGGCTACACCTTC
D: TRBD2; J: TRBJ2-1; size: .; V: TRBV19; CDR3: CASSIGAGVPSSYNEQFF; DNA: TGTGCCAGTAGTATAGGAGCGGGGGTCCCGAGCTCCTACAATGAGCAGTTCTTC
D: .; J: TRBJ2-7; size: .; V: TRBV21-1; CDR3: CASIQRMVGLAGGPRFHEQYF; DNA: TGTGCCAGCATCCAAAGGATGGTGGGACTAGCGGGAGGGCCTCGATTTCACGAGCAGTACTTC
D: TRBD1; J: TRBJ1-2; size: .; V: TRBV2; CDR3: CASSIKQGVGGYTF; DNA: TGTGCCAGCAGCATAAAACAGGGGGTGGGTGGCTACACCTTC
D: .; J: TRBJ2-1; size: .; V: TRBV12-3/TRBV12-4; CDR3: CASSLSGNEQFF; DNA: TGTGCCAGCAGTTTATCCGGGAATGAGCAGTTCTTC
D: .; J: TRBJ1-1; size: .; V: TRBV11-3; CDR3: CASSLGEDTEAFF; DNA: TGTGCCAGCAGCTTGGGAGAAGACACTGAAGCTTTCTTT
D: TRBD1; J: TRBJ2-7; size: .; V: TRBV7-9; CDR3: CASSSYTQGAGEQYF; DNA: TGTGCCAGCAGCTCCTACACGCAGGGGGCGGGGGAGCAGTACTTC
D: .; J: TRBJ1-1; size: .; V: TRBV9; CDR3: CASSPSGVLGAEAFF; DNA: TGTGCCAGCAGCCCCTCGGGGGTTCTTGGGGCTGAAGCTTTCTTT